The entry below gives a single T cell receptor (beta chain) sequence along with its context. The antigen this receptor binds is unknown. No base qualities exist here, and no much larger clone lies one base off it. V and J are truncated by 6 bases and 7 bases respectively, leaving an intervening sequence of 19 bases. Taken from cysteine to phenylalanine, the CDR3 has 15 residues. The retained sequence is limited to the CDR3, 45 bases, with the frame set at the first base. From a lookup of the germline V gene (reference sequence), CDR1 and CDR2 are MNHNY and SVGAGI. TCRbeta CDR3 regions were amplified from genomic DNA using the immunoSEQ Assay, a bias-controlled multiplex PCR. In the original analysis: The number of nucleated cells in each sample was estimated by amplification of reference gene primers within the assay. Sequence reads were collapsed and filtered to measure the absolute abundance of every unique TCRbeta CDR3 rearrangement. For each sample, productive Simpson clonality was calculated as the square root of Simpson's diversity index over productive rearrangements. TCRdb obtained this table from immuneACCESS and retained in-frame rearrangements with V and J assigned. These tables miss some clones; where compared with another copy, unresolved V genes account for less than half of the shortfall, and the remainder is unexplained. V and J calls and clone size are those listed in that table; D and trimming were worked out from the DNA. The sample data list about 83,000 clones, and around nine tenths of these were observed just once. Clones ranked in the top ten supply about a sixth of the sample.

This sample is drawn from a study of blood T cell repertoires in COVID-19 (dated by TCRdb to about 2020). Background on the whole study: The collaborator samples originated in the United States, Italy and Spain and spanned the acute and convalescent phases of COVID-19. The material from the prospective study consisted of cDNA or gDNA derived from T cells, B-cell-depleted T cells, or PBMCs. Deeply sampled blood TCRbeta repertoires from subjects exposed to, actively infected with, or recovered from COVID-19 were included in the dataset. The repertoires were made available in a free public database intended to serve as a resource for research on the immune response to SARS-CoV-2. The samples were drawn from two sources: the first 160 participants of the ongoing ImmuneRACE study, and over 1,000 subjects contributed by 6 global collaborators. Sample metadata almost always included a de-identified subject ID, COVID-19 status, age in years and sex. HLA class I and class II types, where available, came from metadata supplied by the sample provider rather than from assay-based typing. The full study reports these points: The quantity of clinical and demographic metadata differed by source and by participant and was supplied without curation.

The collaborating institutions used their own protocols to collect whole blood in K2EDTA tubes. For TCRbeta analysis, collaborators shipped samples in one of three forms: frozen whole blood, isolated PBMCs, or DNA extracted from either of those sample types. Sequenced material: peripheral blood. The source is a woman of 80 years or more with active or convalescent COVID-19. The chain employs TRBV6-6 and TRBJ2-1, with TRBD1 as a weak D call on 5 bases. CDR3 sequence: CASRSHALQGNEQFF. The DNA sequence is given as TGTGCCAGCAGGTCACACGCACTTCAGGGAAATGAGCAGTTCTTC.